This T cell receptor (beta chain) emerged from a study of blood T cell repertoires in COVID-19. Study-wide context: T cells, B-cell-depleted T cells, or PBMCs supplied cDNA or gDNA.

Trimming stripped 5 bases from V and 0 bases from J, with 13 bases between. Per the germline V gene, CDR1 is SGHTA and CDR2 is FQGNSA. This CDR3 region has 15 residues. The table came from immunoSEQ multiplex PCR; TCRdb's copy has only in-frame clones and leaves some out. The top ten hold approximately 3.7% of the sample, which has 200,000 to 250,000 clones, about 90% seen once. This chain links TRBV7-2 with TRBJ1-1; D gene ambiguous. This TCR was recovered from a woman in her 30s who had been exposed to COVID-19. The sample consisted of PBMCs or T cells enriched from blood (not recorded which). The CDR3 DNA is TGTGCCAGCAGCCCCCGGACGGGGATGAACACTGAAGCTTTCTTT. Residues: CASSPRTGMNTEAFF. The complete variable domain, with remaining parts taken from reference TRBV7-2 and TRBJ1-1, reads GAGVSQSPSNKVTEKGKDVELRCDPISGHTALYWYRQSLGQGLEFLIYFQGNSAPDKSGLPSDRFSAERTGGSVSTLTIQRTQQEDSAVYLCASSPRTGMNTEAFFGQGTRLTVV.